These T cell receptor beta chains were read from a single sample in a study of cytomegalovirus exposure and HLA in healthy donors. Produced via immunoSEQ multiplex PCR; TCRdb's table is partial and in-frame only. Of 160,000 or so clones listed, 80% were seen once; the top ten hold about 4.7%. The sample was PBMCs. The source is a man between 25 and 39 years old in good health and CMV-seronegative. Both conserved end residues are part of each CDR3. Each record gives: clone size, D gene, V gene, J gene, CDR3 protein, CDR3 DNA. D genes are given only for firm matches. For some rows the clone size is stated as once, few or many, or as a class when expanded; others skip it.

abundance: NA; d_gene: TRBD1; v_gene: TRBV7-2; j_gene: TRBJ1-5; CDR3aa: CASSGQGGQGNQPQHF; CDR3nt: TGTGCCAGCAGCGGACAGGGCGGACAGGGGAATCAGCCCCAGCATTTT
abundance: NA; d_gene: TRBD1; v_gene: TRBV28; j_gene: TRBJ1-2; CDR3aa: CASRGTANYGYTF; CDR3nt: TGTGCCAGCAGGGGGACAGCCAACTATGGCTACACCTTC
abundance: NA; d_gene: NA; v_gene: TRBV7-3; j_gene: TRBJ2-7; CDR3aa: CASSLTGNSYEQYF; CDR3nt: TGTGCCAGCAGCCTGACAGGAAACTCCTACGAGCAGTACTTC
abundance: NA; d_gene: TRBD2; v_gene: TRBV4-2; j_gene: TRBJ2-1; CDR3aa: CASSQLGTSVTGEQFF; CDR3nt: TGTGCCAGCAGCCAATTAGGGACTAGCGTAACGGGTGAGCAGTTCTTC
abundance: NA; d_gene: NA; v_gene: TRBV25-1; j_gene: TRBJ2-5; CDR3aa: CASSEHGRGGTETQYF; CDR3nt: TGTGCCAGCAGTGAACATGGTCGGGGCGGGACCGAGACCCAGTACTTC
abundance: NA; d_gene: TRBD2; v_gene: TRBV9; j_gene: TRBJ2-1; CDR3aa: CASSPKPLAGGSYNEQFF; CDR3nt: TGTGCCAGCAGCCCGAAGCCTCTAGCGGGGGGCTCCTACAATGAGCAGTTCTTC
abundance: NA; d_gene: NA; v_gene: TRBV7-2; j_gene: TRBJ2-2; CDR3aa: CASSLAGYTGELFF; CDR3nt: TGTGCCAGCAGCTTAGCCGGGTACACCGGGGAGCTGTTTTTT
abundance: NA; d_gene: NA; v_gene: TRBV25-1; j_gene: TRBJ1-1; CDR3aa: CVSRDTPRTEAFF; CDR3nt: TGTGTCAGTCGGGACACTCCCAGGACTGAAGCTTTCTTT
abundance: few; d_gene: TRBD1; v_gene: TRBV28; j_gene: TRBJ1-1; CDR3aa: CASRGQRTGLEAFF; CDR3nt: TGTGCCAGCAGGGGGCAACGGACAGGCCTTGAAGCTTTCTTT
abundance: NA; d_gene: TRBD1; v_gene: TRBV5-6; j_gene: TRBJ1-2; CDR3aa: CASNPGQGQGYTF; CDR3nt: TGTGCCAGCAACCCTGGACAGGGTCAAGGCTACACCTTC
abundance: NA; d_gene: TRBD1; v_gene: TRBV6-1; j_gene: TRBJ1-1; CDR3aa: CASRTGGVVTEAFF; CDR3nt: TGTGCCAGCCGGACAGGGGGGGTGGTGACTGAAGCTTTCTTT
abundance: NA; d_gene: NA; v_gene: TRBV9; j_gene: TRBJ1-6; CDR3aa: CASSVLGAGALHF; CDR3nt: TGTGCCAGCAGCGTACTGGGTGCGGGGGCCCTCCACTTT
abundance: NA; d_gene: NA; v_gene: TRBV29-1; j_gene: TRBJ2-2; CDR3aa: CSVRRSGELFF; CDR3nt: TGCAGCGTTCGGAGGTCCGGGGAGCTGTTTTTT
abundance: NA; d_gene: TRBD2; v_gene: TRBV2; j_gene: TRBJ2-1; CDR3aa: CASGWSGRAGEQFF; CDR3nt: TGTGCCAGCGGGTGGAGCGGGAGGGCCGGTGAGCAGTTCTTC
abundance: NA; d_gene: NA; v_gene: TRBV4-3; j_gene: TRBJ1-2; CDR3aa: CASSPTGSTYGYTF; CDR3nt: TGCGCCAGCAGCCCCACCGGTAGCACTTATGGCTACACCTTC
abundance: NA; d_gene: TRBD1; v_gene: TRBV29-1; j_gene: TRBJ1-1; CDR3aa: CSVVPRGPTEAFF; CDR3nt: TGCAGCGTCGTACCGAGGGGGCCCACTGAAGCTTTCTTT
abundance: NA; d_gene: TRBD1; v_gene: TRBV5-5; j_gene: TRBJ1-2; CDR3aa: CASSAGTGALPDRYTF; CDR3nt: TGTGCCAGCAGCGCCGGGACAGGCGCCTTACCAGATCGCTACACCTTC
abundance: NA; d_gene: TRBD2; v_gene: TRBV15; j_gene: TRBJ2-7; CDR3aa: CATSREEEGGSSYEQYF; CDR3nt: TGTGCCACCAGCAGAGAAGAGGAGGGAGGGAGCTCCTACGAGCAGTACTTC
abundance: NA; d_gene: TRBD2; v_gene: TRBV7-8; j_gene: TRBJ2-2; CDR3aa: CASSLGRGGSNGELFF; CDR3nt: TGTGCCAGCAGCTTAGGGCGGGGGGGCTCGAACGGGGAGCTGTTTTTT
abundance: NA; d_gene: NA; v_gene: TRBV19; j_gene: TRBJ2-2; CDR3aa: CASSIDLGSTGELFF; CDR3nt: TGTGCCAGTAGTATAGATCTTGGGAGCACCGGGGAGCTGTTTTTT
abundance: few; d_gene: NA; v_gene: TRBV27; j_gene: TRBJ2-2; CDR3aa: CASIPIGGNTGELFF; CDR3nt: TGTGCCAGCATTCCGATCGGGGGTAACACCGGGGAGCTGTTTTTT
abundance: NA; d_gene: TRBD2; v_gene: TRBV2; j_gene: TRBJ2-2; CDR3aa: CASSSSGSPGGELFF; CDR3nt: TGTGCCAGCAGTTCCAGCGGGAGCCCCGGCGGGGAGCTGTTTTTT
abundance: NA; d_gene: TRBD1; v_gene: TRBV15; j_gene: TRBJ2-1; CDR3aa: CATSTLPRQGGTNEQFF; CDR3nt: TGTGCCACCAGCACCCTTCCCCGACAGGGGGGTACCAATGAGCAGTTCTTC
abundance: NA; d_gene: TRBD1; v_gene: TRBV4-3; j_gene: TRBJ1-2; CDR3aa: CASSYSSGTGPYGYTF; CDR3nt: TGCGCCAGCAGCTACTCCTCCGGGACAGGGCCTTATGGCTACACCTTC
abundance: NA; d_gene: TRBD1; v_gene: TRBV7-2; j_gene: TRBJ2-3; CDR3aa: CASSLVDRAQDTQYF; CDR3nt: TGTGCCAGCAGCTTAGTCGACAGGGCCCAAGATACGCAGTATTTT
abundance: few; d_gene: NA; v_gene: TRBV6-6; j_gene: TRBJ1-5; CDR3aa: CASSYENQPQHF; CDR3nt: TGTGCCAGCAGTTATGAGAATCAGCCCCAGCATTTT
abundance: once; d_gene: TRBD1; v_gene: TRBV6-5; j_gene: TRBJ1-6; CDR3aa: CASSYAPGQNSPLHF; CDR3nt: TGTGCCAGCAGTTACGCCCCGGGACAGAATTCACCCCTCCACTTT
abundance: NA; d_gene: TRBD2; v_gene: TRBV5-5; j_gene: TRBJ2-2; CDR3aa: CASSLSSGMNTGELFF; CDR3nt: TGTGCCAGCAGCTTGAGTAGCGGGATGAACACCGGGGAGCTGTTTTTT
abundance: few; d_gene: NA; v_gene: TRBV30; j_gene: TRBJ1-1; CDR3aa: CAWSVPVRGTEAFF; CDR3nt: TGTGCCTGGAGTGTCCCCGTCCGGGGTACTGAAGCTTTCTTT
abundance: NA; d_gene: NA; v_gene: TRBV9; j_gene: TRBJ2-2; CDR3aa: CASSVEPALGLWELFF; CDR3nt: TGTGCCAGCAGCGTAGAGCCTGCCCTAGGTTTGTGGGAGCTGTTTTTT
abundance: NA; d_gene: NA; v_gene: TRBV6-5; j_gene: TRBJ1-3; CDR3aa: CASSYMRSGNTIYF; CDR3nt: TGTGCCAGCAGTTACATGCGCTCTGGAAACACCATATATTTT
abundance: NA; d_gene: NA; v_gene: TRBV19; j_gene: TRBJ1-6; CDR3aa: CASHTGSSYNSPLHF; CDR3nt: TGTGCCAGCCATACGGGGAGTTCCTATAATTCACCCCTCCACTTT
abundance: NA; d_gene: NA; v_gene: TRBV29-1; j_gene: TRBJ1-4; CDR3aa: CSVGRRGEKLFF; CDR3nt: TGCAGCGTTGGGAGAAGGGGTGAAAAACTGTTTTTT
abundance: NA; d_gene: TRBD1; v_gene: TRBV19; j_gene: TRBJ1-5; CDR3aa: CASSTRGTGGDQPQHF; CDR3nt: TGTGCCAGTAGTACCCGTGGGACAGGGGGCGATCAGCCCCAGCATTTT
abundance: NA; d_gene: NA; v_gene: TRBV19; j_gene: TRBJ1-1; CDR3aa: CASSMWANTEAFF; CDR3nt: TGTGCCAGTAGTATGTGGGCGAACACTGAAGCTTTCTTT
abundance: NA; d_gene: NA; v_gene: TRBV4-3; j_gene: TRBJ1-5; CDR3aa: CASSQGEGRGNQPQHF; CDR3nt: TGCGCCAGCAGCCAAGGCGAGGGGCGGGGTAATCAGCCCCAGCATTTT
abundance: NA; d_gene: NA; v_gene: TRBV2; j_gene: TRBJ2-1; CDR3aa: CASSEGQGPRHEQFF; CDR3nt: TGTGCCAGCAGTGAAGGGCAGGGTCCTCGGCATGAGCAGTTCTTC